Shown below are 30 T cell receptor beta chains from a single sample sequenced in a study of cytomegalovirus exposure and HLA in healthy donors. PCR primers comprised 60 Vbeta and 13 Jbeta primers. The table came from immunoSEQ multiplex PCR; TCRdb's copy has only in-frame clones and leaves some out. The data contain 100,000 to 150,000 clones, around three fifths of them singletons. Sequences were obtained from PBMCs. All receptors derive from a woman in her thirties or forties in good health and CMV-seronegative.

The chain joins TRBV6-1 to TRBJ1-2; maybe TRBD1 (6 bases). Trimming left V 6 bases short and J 8 bases short, with 16 bases between. Germline V lookup: CDR1 MNHNS, CDR2 SASEGT. This CDR3 comprises 13 residues. The DNA for the CDR3 is TGTGCCAGCAGAGATAACAGGGTTCAAGGCTACACCTTC. Protein sequence: CASRDNRVQGYTF.

J is TRBJ1-2 and V is TRBV5-4; the D is unclear. This CDR3 has 15 residues. CDR1 is SGHNT and CDR2 is YYREEE in the germline V gene (reference sequence). The V gene lost 0 bases and the J gene lost 4 bases, with 13 bases spanning the gap. The CDR3 reads CASSLGEGWAYGYTF. The DNA of the CDR3 is TGTGCCAGCAGCTTGGGGGAGGGTTGGGCCTATGGCTACACCTTC.

This chain uses TRBV6-5 with TRBJ2-1, with TRBD2 as a possible D gene (6 bases). V gave up 5 bases and J gave up 6 bases, with 14 bases separating them. The V gene's germline CDR1 is MNHEY and CDR2 SVGAGI. This CDR3 has 14 residues. The CDR3 region has the DNA TGTGCCAGCAGTGGGGGAGGAAAAGTCAATGAGCAGTTCTTC. This gives the protein CASSGGGKVNEQFF.

The chain employs TRBV9 and TRBJ2-7, with TRBD2 identical over 11 bases. V shed 0 bases and J 0 bases; nucleotides not matched to a gene: 5. There are 17 residues in the CDR3. The germline gives CDR1 SGDLS, CDR2 YYNGEE. CDR3 sequence reads: CASSVASGGSISYEQYF. The CDR3 DNA sequence: TGTGCCAGCAGCGTAGCTAGCGGGGGGTCTATCTCCTACGAGCAGTACTTC.

This chain connects TRBV6-1 to TRBJ1-5, with D perhaps matching TRBD1 (5 bases). There are 13 residues in the CDR3. Trimming removed 8 bases at V and 3 bases at J, with 11 bases between. Germline lookup yields CDR1 MNHNS and CDR2 SASEGT. The CDR3 here is CASGAVDNQPQHF. CDR3 nucleotides: TGTGCCAGCGGGGCAGTAGACAATCAGCCCCAGCATTTT.

This clone was seen a handful of times. V usage is TRBV10-3 and J usage is TRBJ1-5, with TRBD1 matching over 8 bases. CDR1 ENHRY and CDR2 SYGVKD come from the germline V gene. J was trimmed by 8 bases and V by 8 bases; bases with no gene match: 11. The CDR3 extends over 14 amino acids. CDR3 in amino acids: CAISTGQGQEPQHF. The CDR3 coding sequence is TGTGCCATCTCGACAGGACAGGGCCAGGAGCCCCAGCATTTT.

The CDR3 loop reads CASSIGGAKVGQYF. Here the CDR3 DNA reads TGTGCCAGTAGTATAGGGGGAGCTAAGGTCGGGCAGTACTTC. V and J are TRBV19 and TRBJ2-7; maybe TRBD2 (5 bases). The CDR3 runs 14 residues. Germline V gene data show CDR1 as LNHDA and CDR2 as SQIVND (reference sequence). Trimming took off 1 base at V and 9 bases at J, with 16 bases between the two ends. The variable domain in full, completed from reference TRBV19 and TRBJ2-7, reads DGGITQSPKYLFRKEGQNVTLSCEQNLNHDAMYWYRQDPGQGLRLIYYSQIVNDFQKGDIAEGYSVSREKKESFPLTVTSAQKNPTAFYLCASSIGGAKVGQYFGPGTRLTVT.

The chain couples TRBV10-3 to TRBJ2-2, with 11 bases lining up with TRBD2. V dropped 6 bases and J dropped 4; count of bases not matched to a gene: 4. The CDR3 sequence is 15 residues long. Germline CDR1 is ENHRY and CDR2 is SYGVKD. The CDR3: CAISPLAGGTGELFF. DNA for the CDR3: TGTGCCATCAGCCCTCTAGCGGGGGGCACCGGGGAGCTGTTTTTT.

The J gene is TRBJ1-5, the V gene TRBV12-5, with 7 bases lining up with TRBD1. With 5 bases clipped from V and 0 bases from J, the junction kept 4 bases outside the gene matches. The length of the CDR3 is 15 residues. The V gene's germline CDR1 is LGHNT and CDR2 FRNRAP. The CDR3 loop reads CASGPGQYSNQPQHF. The DNA for the CDR3 is TGTGCTAGTGGTCCGGGACAGTATAGCAATCAGCCCCAGCATTTT.

In this sample, this clone turned up a few times. The chain couples TRBV7-8 to TRBJ2-2; 10 bases line up with TRBD1. CDR1 is SGHVS, CDR2 FQNEAQ, per germline. The CDR3 has 18 residues. V lost 2 bases to trimming and J lost 2 bases; unmatched junction nucleotides: 8. The CDR3 DNA follows: TGTGCCAGCAGCTTACTTTACGGGACAGGGGTTAACACCGGGGAGCTGTTTTTT. The encoded protein is CASSLLYGTGVNTGELFF.

The chain couples TRBV9 to TRBJ2-3; TRBD1 aligns across 7 bases. J lost 3 bases, V lost 4 bases, and 8 bases had no gene match. The CDR3 totals 15 residues. The germline V gene has CDR1 SGDLS and CDR2 YYNGEE. The chain's CDR3 is CASSSRTGATDTQYF. The CDR3 DNA sequence: TGTGCCAGCAGCTCCCGGACAGGAGCGACAGATACGCAGTATTTT.

This chain joins TRBV18 and TRBJ2-7, with 9 bases identical to TRBD1. J lost 7 bases, V lost 3 bases, and 10 bases had no gene match. The CDR3 consists of 15 residues. Per germline, CDR1 KGHSH and CDR2 LQKENI. In DNA form, the CDR3 reads TGTGCCAGCTCACCGAGGACAGGGGTCCTGGGAGAGCAGTACTTC. Translating it yields CASSPRTGVLGEQYF.

This clone was detected a few times. The chain recombines TRBV10-3 with TRBJ1-4, with 9 bases aligning to TRBD1. J was trimmed by 7 bases and V by 4 bases; bases with no gene match: 7. The CDR3 is 15 residues long. CDR1 and CDR2 (germline): ENHRY, SYGVKD. Written as DNA, the CDR3 is TGTGCCATCAGTGGAGGGACAGGGCTTGGTGAAAAACTGTTTTTT. It encodes CAISGGTGLGEKLFF.

The CDR3 here is CASSTDSTSYEQYF. The DNA for the CDR3 is TGCGCCAGCAGCACGGACTCTACCTCCTACGAGCAGTACTTC. This chain links TRBV5-1 with TRBJ2-7; a possible D gene is TRBD2 (5 bases). Trimming removed 4 bases from V and 0 bases from J, with 11 bases in between. Germline CDR1 SGHRS, CDR2 YFSETQ. This CDR3 has 14 residues.

This clone was counted between two and nine times. The J gene is TRBJ2-2, the V gene TRBV7-2; 7 nucleotides line up with TRBD2. This CDR3 spans 15 amino acids. Trimming cost V 5 bases and J 4 bases; bases outside gene matches: 7. CDR1 is SGHTA and CDR2 is FQGNSA in the germline V gene. CDR3 protein: CASSLSGGGTGELFF. The CDR3 coding sequence is TGTGCCAGCAGCCTCTCGGGCGGGGGCACCGGGGAGCTGTTTTTT.

In this sample, this clone turned up a few times. J is TRBJ2-4 and V is TRBV12-2; the table names TRBD1, a call not compared with the DNA. TRBV12-2 represents a pseudogene. The CDR3 contains 11 residues. The CDR3 DNA follows: TGTGCAGGTCGGGGGCAAAACATTCAGTACTTC. This sequence encodes CAGRGQNIQYF.

The CDR3: CASSLDIDQPQHF. In DNA form, the CDR3 reads TGCGCCAGCAGCTTGGACATCGATCAGCCCCAGCATTTT. The chain uses TRBV5-1 and TRBJ1-5; the D is unclear. V dropped 0 bases and J dropped 5 bases, with 6 bases sitting between them. Germline CDR1 is SGHRS and CDR2 is YFSETQ. The CDR3 consists of 13 residues.

The V and J genes are TRBV9 and TRBJ2-6; D uncertain. Germline V gene sequence: CDR1 SGDLS, CDR2 YYNGEE. The CDR3 is 15 amino acids. The V end was cut by 4 bases, the J end by 0 bases, with 8 bases between. CDR3 loop: CASSTTDSGANVLTF. CDR3 coding DNA: TGTGCCAGCAGCACCACAGACTCTGGGGCCAACGTCCTGACTTTC. Complete variable domain (other parts from reference TRBV9 and TRBJ2-6): DSGVTQTPKHLITATGQRVTLRCSPRSGDLSVYWYQQSLDQGLQFLIQYYNGEERAKGNILERFSAQQFPDLHSELNLSSLELGDSALYFCASSTTDSGANVLTFGAGSRLTVL.

J is TRBJ1-5 and V is TRBV6-5; D gene unclear. Trimming took 4 bases from V and 6 from J, leaving 7 bases between them. This CDR3 is built from 12 residues. The germline gives CDR1 MNHEY, CDR2 SVGAGI. CDR3 DNA: TGTGCCAGCAGTTCGACGGGTCAGCCCCAGCATTTT. The encoded protein is CASSSTGQPQHF.

This rearrangement joins TRBV4-3 to TRBJ1-2; D remains unclear. There are 15 residues in the CDR3. The V gene lost 2 bases and the J gene lost 4 bases, with 14 bases spanning the gap. Germline V CDR1 and CDR2: LGHNA, YSLEER. CDR3 bases: TGCGCCAGCAGCCAATTGGGAGGCGAGGGCTATGGCTACACCTTC. Its translation is CASSQLGGEGYGYTF.

In this sample, this clone turned up a few times. The rearrangement links TRBV5-6 to TRBJ1-4, with TRBD1 identical over 8 bases. V trimming: 0 bases; J trimming: 3 bases; junction bases outside the gene matches: 4. Germline CDR1 SGHDT, CDR2 YYEEEE. CDR3 length: 16 residues. CDR3 in amino acids: CASSLETGDPNEKLFF. The CDR3 DNA is TGTGCCAGCAGCTTGGAGACAGGGGATCCTAATGAAAAACTGTTTTTT.

The chain has TRBV7-3 and TRBJ1-2; no clear D gene. Trimming removed 0 bases at V and 0 bases at J, with 17 bases between. CDR1 is SGHTA, CDR2 FQGTGA, per germline. This CDR3 contains 18 residues. The CDR3 loop reads CASSLTVPQTGANYGYTF. In DNA form, the CDR3 reads TGTGCCAGCAGCTTAACAGTTCCGCAAACGGGAGCTAACTATGGCTACACCTTC.

The rearrangement links TRBV7-2 to TRBJ2-2; D not certain. V lost 4 bases to trimming and J lost 6 bases, with 9 bases between them. In germline, CDR1 is SGHTA, CDR2 FQGNSA. The CDR3 sequence is 13 residues long. The CDR3 spells CASSSFSAGELFF. The DNA for the CDR3 is TGTGCCAGCAGCTCCTTCTCCGCCGGGGAGCTGTTTTTT.

The chain has TRBV9 and TRBJ1-2, with no clear D. The CDR3 runs 16 residues. The V gene lost 3 bases and the J gene lost 4 bases, with 19 bases spanning the gap. The germline V gene encodes CDR1 SGDLS and CDR2 YYNGEE. The CDR3 bases are TGTGCCAGCAGCGACGGAGGCAGTAGAGGGCCCTATGGCTACACCTTC. Its protein is CASSDGGSRGPYGYTF.

The chain combines TRBV10-3 with TRBJ2-3, with no clear D. Germline-derived CDR1 and CDR2 are ENHRY and SYGVKD. This CDR3 spans 15 amino acids. Deletions cut 3 bases from V and 1 base from J, with 11 bases between. The CDR3 nucleotides read TGTGCCATCAGTGAAACGGTATTGGGCACAGATACGCAGTATTTT. This translates into CAISETVLGTDTQYF.

CDR3 amino acids: CASTRQGGGTEAFF. The CDR3 DNA reads as TGTGCCAGCACACGACAGGGAGGCGGCACTGAAGCTTTCTTT. This rearrangement joins TRBV7-9 to TRBJ1-1; TRBD1 matches at 7 bases. This CDR3 is built from 14 residues. J gave up 4 bases and V 7 bases, and 9 bases lay outside the gene matches. Germline CDR1 is SEHNR and CDR2 is FQNEAQ (reference sequence).

This chain uses TRBV10-1 with TRBJ2-2; 8 nucleotides agree with TRBD1. Looked up from germline, CDR1 is WNHNN and CDR2 is SYGVQD (reference sequence). With 7 bases clipped from V and 6 bases from J, the junction kept 22 bases outside the gene matches. The CDR3 is 19 residues long. DNA for the CDR3: TGCGCCAGCATTTGGAACAGGGGGGAGCCTCAAGATAACCCCGGGGAGCTGTTTTTT. Translated: CASIWNRGEPQDNPGELFF.

This clone occurred a few times. The V call is TRBV4-1, the J call TRBJ1-1; a possible D gene is TRBD1 (5 bases). Trimming removed 0 bases at V and 6 bases at J, with 11 bases between. CDR3 length: 14 amino acids. From germline, CDR1 is MGHRA and CDR2 YSYEKL. CDR3 sequence reads: CASSQDSSGAEAFF. The CDR3 DNA reads TGCGCCAGCAGCCAAGACAGCTCGGGGGCTGAAGCTTTCTTT.

The V and J genes are TRBV30 and TRBJ2-1, with a tentative D call TRBD2 (6 bases). The CDR3 loop spans 12 amino acids. V shed 5 bases and J shed 5 bases, with 10 bases lying between them. The V gene's germline CDR1 is GTSNPN and CDR2 SVGIG (reference sequence). In DNA form, the CDR3 reads TGTGCCTGGGGGGACTGGGACAATGAGCAGTTCTTC. Translation gives CAWGDWDNEQFF.

The J gene is TRBJ1-1, the V gene TRBV5-6; D gene uncertain. Trimming removed 2 bases from V and 6 bases from J, with 8 bases in between. Germline values: CDR1 SGHDT, CDR2 YYEEEE. The CDR3 extends over 12 amino acids. CDR3 sequence: CASSFGLAEAFF. As DNA, the CDR3 is TGTGCCAGCAGCTTCGGTCTAGCTGAAGCTTTCTTT.